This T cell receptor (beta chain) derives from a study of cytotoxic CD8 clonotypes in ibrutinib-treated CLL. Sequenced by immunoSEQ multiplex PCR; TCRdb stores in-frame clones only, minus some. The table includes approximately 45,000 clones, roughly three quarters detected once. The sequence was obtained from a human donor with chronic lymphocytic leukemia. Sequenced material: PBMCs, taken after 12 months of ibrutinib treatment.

CDR3 region: CASSLRGGAQSSYNEQFF. The CDR3 nucleotides are TGTGCCAGCAGCCTTAGGGGTGGGGCACAGAGCTCCTACAATGAGCAGTTCTTC. The genes are TRBV4-2 and TRBJ2-1; weak D call: TRBD1 (5 bases). Germline V gene lookup returns CDR1 LGHNA and CDR2 YNFKEQ. The ends were cut back, 4 bases at V and 0 bases at J, with 19 bases in the middle. This CDR3 is 18 amino acids long.